This T cell receptor beta chain was documented in a study of cytomegalovirus exposure and HLA in healthy donors. The CDR3 runs to 13 residues. Between the trimmed V and J ends, which lost 0 bases and 7 bases, there was a span of 10 bases. The V gene's germline CDR1 is SGHRS and CDR2 YFSETQ. Findings and caveats of the study: An apparent linkage of common viral pathogens to several of the most significant clusters emerged in a later analysis.

Vbeta (60) and Jbeta (13) primers were used in the PCR. Method: immunoSEQ multiplex PCR; TCRdb's copy keeps in-frame clones and lacks some. The profile shows 200,000 to 250,000 clones, approximately 85% of them singletons. Of note for this clone: Its antigen is not known.

This receptor was taken from a woman aged 40 to 50 in good health and CMV-seronegative. Sample: PBMCs. V and J are TRBV5-1 and TRBJ1-2; D call uncertain. In DNA, the CDR3 is TGCGCCAGCAGCTTGGACCCCGCACTTGGCTACACCTTC. Its protein product is CASSLDPALGYTF.